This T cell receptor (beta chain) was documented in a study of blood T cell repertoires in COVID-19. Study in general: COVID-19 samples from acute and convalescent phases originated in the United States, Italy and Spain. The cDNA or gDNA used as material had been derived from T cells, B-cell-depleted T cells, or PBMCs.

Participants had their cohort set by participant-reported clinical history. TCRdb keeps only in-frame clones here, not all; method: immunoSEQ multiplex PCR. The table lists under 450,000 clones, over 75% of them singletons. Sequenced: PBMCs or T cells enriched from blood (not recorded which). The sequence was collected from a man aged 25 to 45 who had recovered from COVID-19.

The CDR3 DNA is TGTGCCAGCAGCCTACAGGGTAGGAGCACAGATACGCAGTATTTT. It codes for CASSLQGRSTDTQYF. The chain links TRBV3-1 (or the pseudogene TRBV3-2) to TRBJ2-3; TRBD1 is a possible D gene (6 bases). The CDR3 spans 15 residues. Germline V gene data show CDR1 as LGHDT and CDR2 as YNNKEL (reference sequence). V was pared by 4 bases and J by 0 bases, with 11 bases between.